The 4 T cell receptor beta chains below were found in one sample sequenced in a study of cytomegalovirus exposure and HLA in healthy donors. The PCR was carried out with 60 Vbeta primers and 13 Jbeta primers. The repertoire was sequenced with immunoSEQ multiplex PCR; TCRdb's copy has only in-frame clones and lacks some. Here the sample table reports about 150,000 clones. The sequencing sample was made of PBMCs. These receptors were obtained from a woman aged 45-65 years in good health and CMV-seronegative.

The rearrangement joins TRBV6-5 to TRBJ2-5; a weak D match, TRBD2 (5 bases). CDR1 and CDR2 (germline): MNHEY, SVGAGI. The CDR3 consists of 15 residues. Deletions cut 4 bases from V and 5 bases from J, with 17 bases between. CDR3 sequence (DNA): TGTGCCAGCAGTTTGTGGATAGGAGCGGTGGAGACCCAGTACTTC. Its protein product is CASSLWIGAVETQYF.

This rearrangement joins TRBV7-9 to TRBJ2-5; TRBD2 aligns across 9 bases. Germline trimming cut 1 base from V and 9 bases from J; bases unmatched to any gene: 6. This CDR3 region has 14 residues. Looked up from germline, CDR1 is SEHNR and CDR2 is FQNEAQ (reference sequence). The CDR3 protein is CASSLGGGAPPQYF. Here the CDR3 DNA reads TGTGCCAGCAGCTTAGGCGGGGGGGCCCCCCCCCAGTACTTC.

This sequence joins TRBV4-3 and TRBJ2-3, with D uncertain. From germline, CDR1 is LGHNA and CDR2 YSLEER. The CDR3 has 17 residues. Trimming pared 0 bases from V and 0 bases from J, leaving 13 bases between. The CDR3 DNA reads as TGCGCCAGCAGCCAAGAGAACTTTTGGTCTAGCACAGATACGCAGTATTTT. Its protein product is CASSQENFWSSTDTQYF.

The chain joins TRBV2 to TRBJ2-2; D is perhaps TRBD2 (6 bases). V was pared by 3 bases and J by 6 bases, with 11 bases between. The CDR3 has 14 residues. The germline gives CDR1 SNHLY, CDR2 FYNNEI. The CDR3 protein is CASSELGEAGELFF. Written as DNA, the CDR3 is TGTGCCAGCAGTGAGTTGGGGGAGGCCGGGGAGCTGTTTTTT.